This T cell receptor beta chain derives from a study of cytomegalovirus exposure and HLA in healthy donors. Points on this clone: Mismatch with germline at one junction end may stem from a read error.

Germline V gene sequence: CDR1 SGHTA, CDR2 FQGNSA. The CDR3 runs 13 residues. The PCR employed 60 Vbeta primers together with 13 Jbeta primers. Sequenced by immunoSEQ multiplex PCR; TCRdb stores in-frame clones only, minus some. The sample lists 85,000 to 100,000 clones; about 83% were seen once. This receptor was identified in a man in his fifties or sixties in good health and CMV-seropositive. The specimen sequenced was PBMCs. The rearrangement joins TRBV7-2 to TRBJ1-2, with TRBD1 matching over 12 bases. The chain's CDR3 is CASSFRDRGLGSF. The CDR3 DNA reads TGTGCCAGCAGCTTCCGGGACAGGGGGCTGGGTTCCTTC.